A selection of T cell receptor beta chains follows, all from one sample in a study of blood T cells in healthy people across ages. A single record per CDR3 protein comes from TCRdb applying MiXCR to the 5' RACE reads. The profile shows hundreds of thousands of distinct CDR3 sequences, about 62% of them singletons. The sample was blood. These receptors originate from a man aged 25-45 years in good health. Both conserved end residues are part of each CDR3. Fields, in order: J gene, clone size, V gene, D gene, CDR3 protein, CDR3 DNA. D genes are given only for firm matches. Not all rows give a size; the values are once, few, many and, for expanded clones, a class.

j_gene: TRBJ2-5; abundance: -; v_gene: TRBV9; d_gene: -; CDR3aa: CASSLTLGEETQYF; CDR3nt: TGTGCCAGCAGCCTGACCCTAGGAGAGGAGACCCAGTACTTC
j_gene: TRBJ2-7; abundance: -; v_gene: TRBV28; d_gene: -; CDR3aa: CASSNSDRYEQYF; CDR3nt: TGTGCCAGCAGCAACTCGGACCGATACGAGCAGTACTTC
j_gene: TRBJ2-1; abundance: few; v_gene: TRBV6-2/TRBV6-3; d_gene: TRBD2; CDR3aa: CASSRDYPNEQFF; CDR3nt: TGTGCCAGCAGCCGGGACTACCCCAATGAGCAGTTCTTC
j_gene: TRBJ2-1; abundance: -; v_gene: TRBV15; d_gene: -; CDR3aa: CATSRVQGSWNEQFF; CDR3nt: TGTGCCACCAGCAGAGTTCAGGGGAGTTGGAATGAGCAGTTCTTC
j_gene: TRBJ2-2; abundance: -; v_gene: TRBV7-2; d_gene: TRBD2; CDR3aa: CASSFSSGRTTGELFF; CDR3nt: TGTGCCAGCAGCTTCTCTAGCGGGAGAACGACCGGGGAGCTGTTTTTT
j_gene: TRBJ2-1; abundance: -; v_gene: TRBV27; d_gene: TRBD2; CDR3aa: CASSFSAGGSYNEQFF; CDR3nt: TGTGCCAGCAGTTTCTCTGCGGGAGGGTCCTACAATGAGCAGTTCTTC
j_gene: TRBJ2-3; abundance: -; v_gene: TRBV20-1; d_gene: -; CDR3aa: CSARGVLTWAGNTQYF; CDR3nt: TGCAGTGCTAGAGGCGTCCTCACTTGGGCGGGGAATACGCAGTATTTT
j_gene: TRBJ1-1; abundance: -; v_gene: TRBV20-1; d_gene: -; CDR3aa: CSARVGGGGNTEAFF; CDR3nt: TGCAGTGCTAGAGTTGGGGGTGGAGGGAACACTGAAGCTTTCTTT
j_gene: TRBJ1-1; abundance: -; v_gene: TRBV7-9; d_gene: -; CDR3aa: CASSLWGATEAFF; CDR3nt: TGTGCCAGCAGCTTATGGGGGGCCACTGAAGCTTTCTTT
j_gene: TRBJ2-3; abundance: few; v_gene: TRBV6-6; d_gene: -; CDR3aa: CATEPGGPTDTQYF; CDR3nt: TGTGCCACCGAACCCGGGGGGCCCACAGATACGCAGTATTTT
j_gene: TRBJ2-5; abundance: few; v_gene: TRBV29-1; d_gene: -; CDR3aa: CSVSGTALTETQYF; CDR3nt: TGCAGCGTCTCCGGGACCGCCCTCACGGAGACCCAGTACTTC
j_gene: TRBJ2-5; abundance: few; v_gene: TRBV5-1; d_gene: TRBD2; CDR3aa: CASSRGLAGGQETQYF; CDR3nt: TGCGCCAGCAGCCGAGGACTAGCGGGGGGCCAAGAGACCCAGTACTTC
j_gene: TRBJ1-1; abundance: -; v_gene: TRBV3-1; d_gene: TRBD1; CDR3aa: CASIRQGTNTEAFF; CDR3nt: TGTGCCAGCATCCGACAGGGGACGAACACTGAAGCTTTCTTT
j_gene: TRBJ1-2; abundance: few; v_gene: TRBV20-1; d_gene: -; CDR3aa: CSARWAGRSYGYTF; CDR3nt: TGCAGTGCTAGATGGGCCGGACGGTCCTATGGCTACACCTTC
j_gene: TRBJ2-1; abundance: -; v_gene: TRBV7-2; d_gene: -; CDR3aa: CASSQGSISGYEQFF; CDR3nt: TGTGCCAGCAGCCAGGGTTCCATCTCAGGTTACGAGCAGTTCTTC
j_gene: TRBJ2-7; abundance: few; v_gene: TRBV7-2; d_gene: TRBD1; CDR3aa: CASSQPGQLPYEQYF; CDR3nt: TGTGCCAGCAGCCAACCGGGACAGCTACCCTACGAGCAGTACTTC
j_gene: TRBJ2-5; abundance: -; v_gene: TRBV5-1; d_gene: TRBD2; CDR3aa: CASSLSGSETQYF; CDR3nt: TGCGCCAGCAGCTTAAGCGGGAGTGAGACCCAGTACTTC
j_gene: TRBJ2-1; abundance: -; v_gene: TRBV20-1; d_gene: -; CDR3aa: CSCSLSYNEQFF; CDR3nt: TGCAGCTGCAGCCTCTCCTACAATGAGCAGTTCTTC
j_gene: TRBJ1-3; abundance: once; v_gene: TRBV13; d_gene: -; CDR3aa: CASSPGGNTIYF; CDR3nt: TGTGCCAGCAGCCCTGGGGGAAACACCATATATTTT
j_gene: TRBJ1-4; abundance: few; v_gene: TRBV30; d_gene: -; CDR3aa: CAWMRQQNEKLFF; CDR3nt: TGTGCCTGGATGAGACAGCAGAATGAAAAACTGTTTTTT
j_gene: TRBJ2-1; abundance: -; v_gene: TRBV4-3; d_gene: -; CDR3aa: CASSQDDRSRLSYNEQFF; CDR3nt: TGCGCCAGCAGCCAAGATGATAGGTCCCGACTCTCCTACAATGAGCAGTTCTTC
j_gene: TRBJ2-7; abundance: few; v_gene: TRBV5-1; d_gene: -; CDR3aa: CASSQTETYEQYF; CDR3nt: TGCGCCAGCAGCCAGACCGAAACCTACGAGCAGTACTTC
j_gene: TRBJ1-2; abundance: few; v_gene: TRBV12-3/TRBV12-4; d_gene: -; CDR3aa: CASSKGYANYGYTF; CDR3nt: TGTGCCAGCAGTAAGGGGTATGCTAACTATGGCTACACCTTC
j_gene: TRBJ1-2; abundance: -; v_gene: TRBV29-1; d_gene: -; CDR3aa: CSVEGTLRIPYGYTF; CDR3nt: TGCAGCGTTGAGGGCACCTTGAGGATCCCCTATGGCTACACCTTC
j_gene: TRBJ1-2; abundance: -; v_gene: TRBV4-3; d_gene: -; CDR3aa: CASSQDGRGDYGYTF; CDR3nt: TGCGCCAGCAGCCAAGATGGAAGGGGAGACTATGGCTACACCTTC
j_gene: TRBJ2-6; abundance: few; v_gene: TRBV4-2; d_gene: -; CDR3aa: CASSQHFFAGANVLTF; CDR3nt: TGTGCCAGCAGCCAACACTTCTTTGCAGGGGCCAACGTCCTGACTTTC
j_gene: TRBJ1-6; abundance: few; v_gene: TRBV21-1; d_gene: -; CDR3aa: CASRRISRGWSPLHF; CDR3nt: TGTGCCAGCAGACGAATCTCCCGGGGCTGGTCACCCCTCCACTTT
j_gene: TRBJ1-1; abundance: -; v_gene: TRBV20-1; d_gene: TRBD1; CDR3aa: CSARVGTGDSKAFF; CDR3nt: TGCAGTGCTAGAGTGGGGACAGGGGACTCTAAAGCTTTCTTT
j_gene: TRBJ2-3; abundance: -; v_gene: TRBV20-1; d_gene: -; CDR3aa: CSAAPPAADTQYF; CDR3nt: TGCAGTGCCGCCCCCCCGGCGGCTGATACGCAGTATTTT